The 8 T cell receptor beta chains presented below share a single source sample, sequenced in a study of CD8 T cells in ankylosing spondylitis. TCRdb re-called the 5' RACE reads through MiXCR, storing one row per CDR3 protein. The profile shows about 160,000 distinct CDR3 sequences, roughly 44% of them singletons. Specimen: synovial fluid, either unsorted or a sorted T cell fraction (not recorded which). These receptors all come from a male donor with ankylosing spondylitis.

This clonotype was observed many times. Here the CDR3 reads CASTGANYGYTF. The CDR3 DNA reads as TGTGCCAGCACGGGAGCTAACTATGGCTACACCTTC. The rearrangement joins TRBV28 to TRBJ1-2, with D unresolved. Between the trimmed V and J ends, which lost 7 bases and 0 bases, there was a span of 6 bases. Germline V gene data show CDR1 as MDHEN and CDR2 as SYDVKM. The CDR3 extends over 12 amino acids.

V and J are TRBV20-1 and TRBJ2-7; 8 bases match TRBD2. Germline V gene sequence: CDR1 DFQATT, CDR2 SNEGSKA (reference sequence). V shed 3 bases and J 2 bases; nucleotides not matched to a gene: 18. CDR3 size: 18 residues. The CDR3: CSASIPGLEYKEAYEQYF. CDR3 coding DNA: TGCAGTGCTAGCATCCCGGGACTAGAATATAAGGAAGCCTACGAGCAGTACTTC.

The V and J genes are TRBV6-2 or TRBV6-3 and TRBJ2-3; TRBD2 matches 9 bases. The junction had 6 bases not matched to a gene; V was cut back by 2 bases and J by 6 bases. Germline loops: CDR1 MNHEY, CDR2 SVGEGT. This CDR3 region has 15 residues. DNA of the CDR3: TGTGCCAGCAGTTACAAGCGGGAGGTCGGGGATACGCAGTATTTT. This sequence encodes CASSYKREVGDTQYF.

This clonotype was found a few times. The chain recombines TRBV19 with TRBJ2-1; D is undetermined. The CDR3 spans 15 residues. Trimming took off 3 bases at V and 0 bases at J, with 9 bases between the two ends. The germline V gene encodes CDR1 LNHDA and CDR2 SQIVND (reference sequence). The CDR3 is CASSIPAGSYNEQFF. The CDR3 DNA is TGTGCCAGTAGTATCCCTGCTGGCTCCTACAATGAGCAGTTCTTC.

This clonotype was counted only a few times. The genes are TRBV11-2 and TRBJ2-3; the match to TRBD2 covers 11 bases. Germline V gene sequence: CDR1 SGHAT, CDR2 FQNNGV. The length of the CDR3 is 16 residues. V was clipped by 2 bases and J by 0 bases; unmatched bases: 1. CDR3 loop: CASSLLAGGSTDTQYF. The DNA of the CDR3 is TGTGCCAGCAGCTTACTAGCGGGGGGTAGCACAGATACGCAGTATTTT.

This clonotype was seen repeatedly, ten times or more. The chain links TRBV21-1 to TRBJ1-1; the table names TRBD1, a call not compared with the DNA. TRBV21-1 is classified as a pseudogene. The length of the CDR3 is 13 residues. The CDR3 sequence: CASSKRGCAEAFF. The CDR3 coding sequence is TGTGCCAGCAGCAAACGGGGGTGCGCTGAAGCTTTCTTT.

This clonotype has more than one count but fewer than ten. The chain is built from TRBV6-5 and TRBJ2-7; D is perhaps TRBD1 (5 bases). Looked up from germline, CDR1 is MNHEY and CDR2 is SVGAGI. The CDR3 is 11 amino acids. The V and J ends lost 5 bases and 5 bases respectively, with 7 bases between them. The CDR3 DNA reads TGTGCCAGCAGTGACAGCCACGAGCAGTACTTC. Its translation: CASSDSHEQYF.

This chain uses TRBV12-3 or TRBV12-4 with TRBJ2-7, with D tentatively TRBD2 (5 bases). V lost 1 base and J 2 bases, leaving 9 bases between the germline ends. CDR3 length: 14 residues. CDR3 coding DNA: TGTGCCAGCAGTTTAGTTACCGGGGCCTACGAGCAGTACTTC. Protein sequence: CASSLVTGAYEQYF.